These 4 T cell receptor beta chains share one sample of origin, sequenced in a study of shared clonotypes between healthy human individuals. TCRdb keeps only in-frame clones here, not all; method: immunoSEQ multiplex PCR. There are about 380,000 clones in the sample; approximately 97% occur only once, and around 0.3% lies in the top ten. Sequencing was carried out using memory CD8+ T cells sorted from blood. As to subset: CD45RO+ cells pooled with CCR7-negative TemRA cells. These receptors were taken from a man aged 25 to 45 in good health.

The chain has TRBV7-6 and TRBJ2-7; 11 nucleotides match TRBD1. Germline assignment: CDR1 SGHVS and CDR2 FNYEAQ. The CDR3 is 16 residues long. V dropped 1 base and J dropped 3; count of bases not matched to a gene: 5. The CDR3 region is CASSLGAGTGGYEQYF. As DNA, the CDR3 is TGTGCCAGCAGCTTAGGGGCCGGGACAGGGGGCTACGAGCAGTACTTC.

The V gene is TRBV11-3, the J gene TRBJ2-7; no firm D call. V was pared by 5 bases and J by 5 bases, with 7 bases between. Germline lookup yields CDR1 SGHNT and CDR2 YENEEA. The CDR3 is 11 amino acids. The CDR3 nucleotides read TGTGCCAGCAGCGCCATCCACGAGCAGTACTTC. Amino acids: CASSAIHEQYF.

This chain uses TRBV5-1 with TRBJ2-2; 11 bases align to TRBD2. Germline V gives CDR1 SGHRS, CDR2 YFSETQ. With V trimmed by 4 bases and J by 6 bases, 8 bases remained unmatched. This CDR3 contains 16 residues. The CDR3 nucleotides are TGCGCCAGCAGCGGAGGATCTAGCGGGAGGTCCGGGGAGCTGTTTTTT. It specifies CASSGGSSGRSGELFF. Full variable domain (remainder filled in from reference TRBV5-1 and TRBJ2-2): KAGVTQTPRYLIKTRGQQVTLSCSPISGHRSVSWYQQTPGQGLQFLFEYFSETQRNKGNFPGRFSGRQFSNSRSEMNVSTLELGDSALYLCASSGGSSGRSGELFFGEGSRLTVL.

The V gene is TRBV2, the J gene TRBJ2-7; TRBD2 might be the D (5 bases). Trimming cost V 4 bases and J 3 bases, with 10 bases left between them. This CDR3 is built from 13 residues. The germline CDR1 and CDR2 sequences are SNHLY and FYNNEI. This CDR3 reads CASSVPSHYEQYF. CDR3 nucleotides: TGTGCCAGCAGTGTGCCTAGCCACTACGAGCAGTACTTC.